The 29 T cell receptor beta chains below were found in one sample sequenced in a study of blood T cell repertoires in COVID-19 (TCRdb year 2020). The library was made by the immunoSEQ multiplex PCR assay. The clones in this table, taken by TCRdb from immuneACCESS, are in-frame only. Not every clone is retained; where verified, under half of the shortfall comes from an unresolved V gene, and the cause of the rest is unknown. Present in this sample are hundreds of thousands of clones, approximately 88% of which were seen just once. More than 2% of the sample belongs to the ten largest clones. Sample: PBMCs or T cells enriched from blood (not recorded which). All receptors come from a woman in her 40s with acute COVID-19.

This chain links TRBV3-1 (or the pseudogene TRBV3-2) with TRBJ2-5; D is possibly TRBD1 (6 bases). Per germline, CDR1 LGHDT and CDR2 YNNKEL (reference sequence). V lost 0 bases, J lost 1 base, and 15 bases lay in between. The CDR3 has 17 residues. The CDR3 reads CASSQEWGRGTQETQYF. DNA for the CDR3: TGTGCCAGCAGCCAAGAATGGGGTAGGGGGACCCAAGAGACCCAGTACTTC.

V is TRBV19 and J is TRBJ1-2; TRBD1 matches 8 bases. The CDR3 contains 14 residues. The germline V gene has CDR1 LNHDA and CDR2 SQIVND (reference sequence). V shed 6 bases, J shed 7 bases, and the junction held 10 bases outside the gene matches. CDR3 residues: CASRPDREIGGYTF. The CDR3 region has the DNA TGTGCCAGTAGACCGGACAGGGAAATCGGTGGCTACACCTTC.

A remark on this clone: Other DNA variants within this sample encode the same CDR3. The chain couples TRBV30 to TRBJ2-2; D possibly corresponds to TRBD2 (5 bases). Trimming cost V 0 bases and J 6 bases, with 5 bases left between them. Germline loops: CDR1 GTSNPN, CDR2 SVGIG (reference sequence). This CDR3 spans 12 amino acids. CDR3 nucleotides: TGTGCCTGGAGTGTGAGGGCCGGGGAGCTGTTTTTT. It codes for CAWSVRAGELFF.

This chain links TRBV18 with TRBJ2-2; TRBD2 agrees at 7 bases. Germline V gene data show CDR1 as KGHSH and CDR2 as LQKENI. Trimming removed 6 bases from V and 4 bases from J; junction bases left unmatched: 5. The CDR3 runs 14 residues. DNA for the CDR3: TGTGCCAGCTCCCGGGCTAGCGGCACCGGGGAGCTGTTTTTT. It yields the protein CASSRASGTGELFF.

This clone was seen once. The CDR3 region has the DNA TGTGCCAGCTCACCACAGGGGGCCGCAGAAAAACTGTTTTTT. It translates to CASSPQGAAEKLFF. J is TRBJ1-4 and V is TRBV18; 7 nucleotides match TRBD1. The length of the CDR3 is 14 residues. V shed 1 base and J 8 bases; nucleotides not matched to a gene: 4. Germline CDR1 is KGHSH and CDR2 is LQKENI.

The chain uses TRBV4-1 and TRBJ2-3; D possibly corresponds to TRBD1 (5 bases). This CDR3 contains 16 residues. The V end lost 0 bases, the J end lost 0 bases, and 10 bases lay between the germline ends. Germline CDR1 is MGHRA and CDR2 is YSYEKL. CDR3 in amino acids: CASSQDWGRSTDTQYF. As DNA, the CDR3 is TGCGCCAGCAGCCAAGATTGGGGCAGGAGCACAGATACGCAGTATTTT.

CDR3 sequence: CAWSVLLRNEQFF. In DNA form, the CDR3 reads TGTGCCTGGAGTGTACTTCTTCGCAATGAGCAGTTCTTC. V usage is TRBV30 and J usage is TRBJ2-1; D is unclear. This CDR3 is 13 amino acids long. V gave up 0 bases and J gave up 6 bases, with 9 bases separating them. The germline gives CDR1 GTSNPN, CDR2 SVGIG (reference sequence).

The CDR3: CASSEHGGATSPLHF. The CDR3 nucleotides read TGTGCCAGCAGTGAACATGGGGGCGCAACCTCACCCCTCCACTTT. J is TRBJ1-6 and V is TRBV6-1, with D perhaps TRBD1 (6 bases). CDR3 length: 15 residues. Looked up from germline, CDR1 is MNHNS and CDR2 is SASEGT. Trimming took off 2 bases at V and 10 bases at J, with 15 bases between the two ends.

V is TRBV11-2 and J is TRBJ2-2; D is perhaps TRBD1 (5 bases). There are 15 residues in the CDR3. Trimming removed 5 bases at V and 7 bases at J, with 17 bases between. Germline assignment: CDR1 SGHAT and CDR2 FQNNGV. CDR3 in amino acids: CASSPRGYAGGELFF. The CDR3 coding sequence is TGTGCCAGCAGCCCAAGGGGCTATGCCGGCGGGGAGCTGTTTTTT.

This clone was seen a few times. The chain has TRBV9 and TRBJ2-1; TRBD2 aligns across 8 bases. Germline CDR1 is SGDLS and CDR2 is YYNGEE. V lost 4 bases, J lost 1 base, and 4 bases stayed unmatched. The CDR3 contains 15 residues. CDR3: CASSLSGGSYNEQFF. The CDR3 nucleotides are TGTGCCAGCAGCCTGAGCGGGGGATCCTACAATGAGCAGTTCTTC.

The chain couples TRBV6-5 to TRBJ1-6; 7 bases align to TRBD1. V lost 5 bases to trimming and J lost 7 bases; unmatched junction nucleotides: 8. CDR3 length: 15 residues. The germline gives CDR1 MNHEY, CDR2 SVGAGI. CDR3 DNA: TGTGCCAGCAGTCCCCGGACAGGTGGGAATTCACCCCTCCACTTT. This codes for CASSPRTGGNSPLHF.

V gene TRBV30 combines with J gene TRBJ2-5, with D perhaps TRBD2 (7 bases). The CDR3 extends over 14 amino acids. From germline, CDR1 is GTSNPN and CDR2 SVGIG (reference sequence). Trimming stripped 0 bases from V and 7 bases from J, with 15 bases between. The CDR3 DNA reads TGTGCCTGGAGTGTAGGGGGGGGTGGCGGGACCCAGTACTTC. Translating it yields CAWSVGGGGGTQYF.

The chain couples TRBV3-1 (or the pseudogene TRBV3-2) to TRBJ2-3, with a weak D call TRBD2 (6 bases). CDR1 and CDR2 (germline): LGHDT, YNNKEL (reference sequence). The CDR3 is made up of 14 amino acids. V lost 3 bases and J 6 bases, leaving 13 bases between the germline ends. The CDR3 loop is CASSQGGVVDTQYF. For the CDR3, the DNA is TGTGCCAGCAGCCAGGGCGGGGTTGTCGATACGCAGTATTTT.

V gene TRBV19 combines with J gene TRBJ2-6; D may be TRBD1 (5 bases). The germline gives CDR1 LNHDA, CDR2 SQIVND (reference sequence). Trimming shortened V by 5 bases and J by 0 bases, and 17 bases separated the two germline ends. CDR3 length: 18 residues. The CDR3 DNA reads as TGTGCCAGTAGTCCTCAGACAGAAACGCTCTCTGGGGCCAACGTCCTGACTTTC. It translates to CASSPQTETLSGANVLTF.

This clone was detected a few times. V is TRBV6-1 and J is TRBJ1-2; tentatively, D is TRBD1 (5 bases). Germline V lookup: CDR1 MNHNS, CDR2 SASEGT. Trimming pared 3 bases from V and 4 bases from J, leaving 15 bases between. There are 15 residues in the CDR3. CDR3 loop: CASSDPRGSIYGYTF. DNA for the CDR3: TGTGCCAGCAGTGATCCCCGGGGGTCGATCTATGGCTACACCTTC.

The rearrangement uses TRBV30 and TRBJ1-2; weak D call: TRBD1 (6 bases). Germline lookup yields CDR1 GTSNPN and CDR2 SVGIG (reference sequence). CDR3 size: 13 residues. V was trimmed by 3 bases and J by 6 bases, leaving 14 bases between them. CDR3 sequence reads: CAWRQGPGDGYTF. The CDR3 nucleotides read TGTGCCTGGAGGCAGGGGCCAGGGGATGGCTACACCTTC.

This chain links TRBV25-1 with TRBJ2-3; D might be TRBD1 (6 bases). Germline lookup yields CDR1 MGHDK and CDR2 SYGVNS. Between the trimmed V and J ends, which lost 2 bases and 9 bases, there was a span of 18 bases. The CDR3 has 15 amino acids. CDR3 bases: TGTGCCAGCAGTGAACGTAGAAAACAGGGAGCCACGCAGTATTTT. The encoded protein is CASSERRKQGATQYF. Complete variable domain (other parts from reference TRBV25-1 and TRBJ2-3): EADIYQTPRYLVIGTGKKITLECSQTMGHDKMYWYQQDPGMELHLIHYSYGVNSTEKGDLSSESTVSRIRTEHFPLTLESARPSHTSQYLCASSERRKQGATQYFGPGTRLTVL.

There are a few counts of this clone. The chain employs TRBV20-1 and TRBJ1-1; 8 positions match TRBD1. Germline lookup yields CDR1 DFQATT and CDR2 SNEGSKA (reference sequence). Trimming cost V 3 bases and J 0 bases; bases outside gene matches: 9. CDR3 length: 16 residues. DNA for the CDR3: TGCAGTGCTAGTCGGAGGACAGGGCCTATGAACACTGAAGCTTTCTTT. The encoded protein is CSASRRTGPMNTEAFF.

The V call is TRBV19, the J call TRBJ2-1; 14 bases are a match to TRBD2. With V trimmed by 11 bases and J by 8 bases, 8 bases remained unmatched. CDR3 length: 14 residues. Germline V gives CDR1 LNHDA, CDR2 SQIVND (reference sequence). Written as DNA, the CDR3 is TGTGCCGTGACCGGACTAGCGGGGGGCCATGAGCAGTTCTTC. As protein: CAVTGLAGGHEQFF.

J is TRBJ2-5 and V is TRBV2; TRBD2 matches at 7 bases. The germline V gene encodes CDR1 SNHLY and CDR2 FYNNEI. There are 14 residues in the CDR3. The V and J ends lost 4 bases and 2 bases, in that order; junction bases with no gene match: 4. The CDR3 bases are TGTGCCAGCAGTGGGGGGGGAGTACAAGAGACCCAGTACTTC. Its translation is CASSGGGVQETQYF.

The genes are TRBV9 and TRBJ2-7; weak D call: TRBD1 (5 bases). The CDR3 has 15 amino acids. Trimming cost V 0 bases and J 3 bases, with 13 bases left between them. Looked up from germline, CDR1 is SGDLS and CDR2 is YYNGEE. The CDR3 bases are TGTGCCAGCAGCGTAGAATTGGGTACAGGCTACGAGCAGTACTTC. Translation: CASSVELGTGYEQYF.

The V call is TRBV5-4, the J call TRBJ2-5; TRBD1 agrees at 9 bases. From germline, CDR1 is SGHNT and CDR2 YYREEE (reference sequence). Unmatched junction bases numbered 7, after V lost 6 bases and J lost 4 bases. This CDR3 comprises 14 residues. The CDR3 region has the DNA TGTGCCAGCACCATGGGACAGGGAAGAGAGACCCAGTACTTC. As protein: CASTMGQGRETQYF.

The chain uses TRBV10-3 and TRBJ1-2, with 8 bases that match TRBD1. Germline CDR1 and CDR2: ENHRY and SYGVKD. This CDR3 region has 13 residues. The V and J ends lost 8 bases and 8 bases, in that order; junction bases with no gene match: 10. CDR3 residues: CAIAPGQEPGYTF. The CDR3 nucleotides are TGTGCCATCGCCCCGGGACAGGAGCCCGGCTACACCTTC.

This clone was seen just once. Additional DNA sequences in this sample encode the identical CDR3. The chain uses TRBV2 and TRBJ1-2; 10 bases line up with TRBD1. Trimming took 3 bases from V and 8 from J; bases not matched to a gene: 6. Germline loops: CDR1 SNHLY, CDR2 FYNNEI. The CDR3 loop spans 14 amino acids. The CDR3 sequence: CASSEIGQGDGYTF. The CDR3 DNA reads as TGTGCCAGCAGTGAGATCGGACAGGGGGACGGCTACACCTTC.

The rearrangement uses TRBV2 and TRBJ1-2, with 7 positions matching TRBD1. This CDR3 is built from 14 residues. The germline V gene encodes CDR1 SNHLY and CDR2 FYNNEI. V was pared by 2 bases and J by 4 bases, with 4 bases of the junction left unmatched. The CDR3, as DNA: TGTGCCAGCAGTGAATCCCGGGACAGCTATGGCTACACCTTC. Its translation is CASSESRDSYGYTF. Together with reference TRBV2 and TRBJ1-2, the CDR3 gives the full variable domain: EPEVTQTPSHQVTQMGQEVILRCVPISNHLYFYWYRQILGQKVEFLVSFYNNEISEKSEIFDDQFSVERPDGSNFTLKIRSTKLEDSAMYFCASSESRDSYGYTFGSGTRLTVV.

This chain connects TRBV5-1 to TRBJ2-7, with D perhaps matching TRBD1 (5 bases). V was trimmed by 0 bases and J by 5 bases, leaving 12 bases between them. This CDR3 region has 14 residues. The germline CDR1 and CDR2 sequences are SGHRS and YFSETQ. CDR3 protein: CASSLVQGTHEQYF. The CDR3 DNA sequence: TGCGCCAGCAGCTTGGTCCAGGGAACCCACGAGCAGTACTTC.

The CDR3 DNA reads as TGTGCCAGCAGTTCCGACAGGGGTAGCAATCAGCCCCAGCATTTT. Translating it yields CASSSDRGSNQPQHF. V and J are TRBV6-2 or TRBV6-3 and TRBJ1-5; TRBD1 matches at 8 bases. J gave up 0 bases and V 4 bases, and 2 bases lay outside the gene matches. Germline CDR1 and CDR2: MNHEY and SVGEGT. The CDR3 has 15 amino acids.

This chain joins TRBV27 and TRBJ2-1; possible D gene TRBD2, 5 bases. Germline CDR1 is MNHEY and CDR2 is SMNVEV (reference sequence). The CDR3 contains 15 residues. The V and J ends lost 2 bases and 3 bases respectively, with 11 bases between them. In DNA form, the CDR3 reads TGTGCCAGCAGTTTACTCCCCGGGGACTACAATGAGCAGTTCTTC. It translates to CASSLLPGDYNEQFF.

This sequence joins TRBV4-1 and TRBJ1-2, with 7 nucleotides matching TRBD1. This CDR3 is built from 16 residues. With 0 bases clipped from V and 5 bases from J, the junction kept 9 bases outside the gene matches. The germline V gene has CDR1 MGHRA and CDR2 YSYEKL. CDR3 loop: CASSQDRAGGEYGYTF. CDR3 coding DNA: TGCGCCAGCAGCCAAGATAGGGCAGGGGGAGAATATGGCTACACCTTC.